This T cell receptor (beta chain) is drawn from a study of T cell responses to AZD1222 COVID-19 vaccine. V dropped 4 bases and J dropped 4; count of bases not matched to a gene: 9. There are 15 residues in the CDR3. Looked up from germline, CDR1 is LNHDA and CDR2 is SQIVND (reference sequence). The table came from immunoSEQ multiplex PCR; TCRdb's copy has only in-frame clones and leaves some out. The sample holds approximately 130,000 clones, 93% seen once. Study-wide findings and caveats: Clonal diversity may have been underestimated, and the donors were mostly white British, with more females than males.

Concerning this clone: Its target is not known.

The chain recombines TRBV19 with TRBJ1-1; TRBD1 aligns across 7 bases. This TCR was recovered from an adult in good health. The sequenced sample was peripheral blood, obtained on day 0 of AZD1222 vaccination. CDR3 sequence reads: CASSNNRGRGTEAFF. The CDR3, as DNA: TGTGCCAGTAGTAACAACAGGGGAAGGGGCACTGAAGCTTTCTTT.